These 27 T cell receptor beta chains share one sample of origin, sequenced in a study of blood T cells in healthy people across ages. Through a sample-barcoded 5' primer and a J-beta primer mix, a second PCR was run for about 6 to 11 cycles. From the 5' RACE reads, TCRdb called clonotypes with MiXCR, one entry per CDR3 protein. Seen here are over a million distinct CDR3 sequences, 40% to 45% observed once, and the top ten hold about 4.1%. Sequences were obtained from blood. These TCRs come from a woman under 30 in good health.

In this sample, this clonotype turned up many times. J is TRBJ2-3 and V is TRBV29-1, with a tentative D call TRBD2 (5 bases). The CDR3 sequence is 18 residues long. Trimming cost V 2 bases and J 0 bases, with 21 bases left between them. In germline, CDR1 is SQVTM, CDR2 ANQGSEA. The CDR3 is CSVERGGRSITSTDTQYF. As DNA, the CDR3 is TGCAGCGTTGAAAGAGGCGGGCGAAGTATAACGAGCACAGATACGCAGTATTTT.

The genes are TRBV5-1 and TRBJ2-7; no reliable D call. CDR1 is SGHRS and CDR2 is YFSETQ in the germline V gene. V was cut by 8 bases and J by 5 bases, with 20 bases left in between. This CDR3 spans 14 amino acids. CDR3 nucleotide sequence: TGCGCCAGTAGCAGGCGCGTCGAGAACGACGAGCAGTACTTC. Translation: CASSRRVENDEQYF.

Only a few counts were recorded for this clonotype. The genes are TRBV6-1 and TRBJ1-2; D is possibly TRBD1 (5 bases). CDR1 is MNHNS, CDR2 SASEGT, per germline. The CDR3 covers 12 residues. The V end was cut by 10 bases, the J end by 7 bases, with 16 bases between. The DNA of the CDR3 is TGTGCCATCAATACTGTCGGGGCTGGCTACACCTTC. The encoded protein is CAINTVGAGYTF.

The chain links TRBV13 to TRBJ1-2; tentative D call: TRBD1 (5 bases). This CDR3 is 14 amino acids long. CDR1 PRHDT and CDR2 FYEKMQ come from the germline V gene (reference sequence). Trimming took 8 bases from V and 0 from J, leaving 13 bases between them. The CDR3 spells CASGGEQANYGYTF. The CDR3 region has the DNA TGTGCCAGCGGGGGTGAACAGGCTAACTATGGCTACACCTTC.

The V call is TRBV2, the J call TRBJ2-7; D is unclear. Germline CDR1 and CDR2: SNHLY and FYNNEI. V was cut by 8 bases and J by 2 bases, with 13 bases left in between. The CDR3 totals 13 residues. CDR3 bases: TGTGCCAGCCGCTCGGAACCCCCCTACGAGCAGTACTTC. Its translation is CASRSEPPYEQYF.

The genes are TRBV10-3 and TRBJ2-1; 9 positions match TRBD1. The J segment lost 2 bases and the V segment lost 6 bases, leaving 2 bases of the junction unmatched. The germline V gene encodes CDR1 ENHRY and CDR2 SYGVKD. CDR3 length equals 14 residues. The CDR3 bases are TGTGCCATCAGCCGACAGGGGGCCTACAATGAGCAGTTCTTC. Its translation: CAISRQGAYNEQFF.

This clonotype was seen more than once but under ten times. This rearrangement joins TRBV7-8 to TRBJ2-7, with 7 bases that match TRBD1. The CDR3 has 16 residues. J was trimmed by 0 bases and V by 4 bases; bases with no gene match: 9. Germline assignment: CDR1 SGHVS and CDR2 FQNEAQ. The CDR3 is CASSSRQGRSSYEQYF. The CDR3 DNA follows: TGTGCCAGCAGCTCGCGACAGGGACGAAGCTCCTACGAGCAGTACTTC.

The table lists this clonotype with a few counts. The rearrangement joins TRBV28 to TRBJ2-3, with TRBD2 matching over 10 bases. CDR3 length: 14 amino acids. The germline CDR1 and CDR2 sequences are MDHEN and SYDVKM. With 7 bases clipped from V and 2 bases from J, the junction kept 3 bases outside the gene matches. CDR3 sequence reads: CASKLAGPTDTQYF. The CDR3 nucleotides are TGTGCCAGCAAACTAGCGGGACCCACAGATACGCAGTATTTT.

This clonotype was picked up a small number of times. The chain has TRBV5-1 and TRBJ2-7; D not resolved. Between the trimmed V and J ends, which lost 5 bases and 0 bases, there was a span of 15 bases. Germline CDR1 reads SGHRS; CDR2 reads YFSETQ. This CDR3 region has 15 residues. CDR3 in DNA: TGCGCCAGCAGGGCACTCACTCAGTTCTCCTACGAGCAGTACTTC. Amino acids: CASRALTQFSYEQYF.

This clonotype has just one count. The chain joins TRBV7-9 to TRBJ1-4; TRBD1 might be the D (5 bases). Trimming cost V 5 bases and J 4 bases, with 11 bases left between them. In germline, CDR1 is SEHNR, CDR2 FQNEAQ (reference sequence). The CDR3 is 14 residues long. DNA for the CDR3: TGTGCCAGCAGCCCAGGGCCATTTAATGAAAAACTGTTTTTT. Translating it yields CASSPGPFNEKLFF. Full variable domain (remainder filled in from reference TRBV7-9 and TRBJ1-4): DTGVSQNPRHKITKRGQNVTFRCDPISEHNRLYWYRQTLGQGPEFLTYFQNEAQLEKSRLLSDRFSAERPKGSFSTLEIQRTEQGDSAMYLCASSPGPFNEKLFFGSGTQLSVL.

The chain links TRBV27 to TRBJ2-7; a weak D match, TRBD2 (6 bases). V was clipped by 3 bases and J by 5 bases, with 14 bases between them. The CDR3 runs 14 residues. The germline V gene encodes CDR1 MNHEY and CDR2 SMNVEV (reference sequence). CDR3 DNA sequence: TGTGCCAGCAGTTTCGGGAGAGGAGGTAACGAGCAGTACTTC. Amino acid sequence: CASSFGRGGNEQYF.

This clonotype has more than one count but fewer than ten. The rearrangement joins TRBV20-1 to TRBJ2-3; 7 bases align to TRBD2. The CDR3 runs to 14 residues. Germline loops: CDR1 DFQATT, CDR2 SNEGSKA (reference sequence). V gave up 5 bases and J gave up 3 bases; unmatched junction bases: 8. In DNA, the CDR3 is TGCAGTGCTGCCCTCCAAGCGGGAACAGATACGCAGTATTTT. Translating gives CSAALQAGTDTQYF.

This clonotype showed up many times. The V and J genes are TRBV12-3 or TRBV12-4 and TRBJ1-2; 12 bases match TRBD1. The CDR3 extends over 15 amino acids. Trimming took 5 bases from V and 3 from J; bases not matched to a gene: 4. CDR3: CASSPGQGAYYGYTF. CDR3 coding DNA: TGTGCCAGCAGTCCGGGACAGGGGGCGTACTATGGCTACACCTTC.

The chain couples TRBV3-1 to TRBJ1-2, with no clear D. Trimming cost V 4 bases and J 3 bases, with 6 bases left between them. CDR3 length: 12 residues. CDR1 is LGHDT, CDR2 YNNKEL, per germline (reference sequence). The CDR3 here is CASSLRYYGYTF. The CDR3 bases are TGTGCCAGCAGCCTTCGGTACTATGGCTACACCTTC.

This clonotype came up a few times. The CDR3 region has the DNA TGTGCCAGCAGTTTGAGAGGATTCAATGAGCAGTTCTTC. It codes for CASSLRGFNEQFF. The chain uses TRBV12-3 or TRBV12-4 and TRBJ2-1; no clear D gene. The CDR3 extends over 13 amino acids. V was clipped by 3 bases and J by 6 bases, with 9 bases between them.

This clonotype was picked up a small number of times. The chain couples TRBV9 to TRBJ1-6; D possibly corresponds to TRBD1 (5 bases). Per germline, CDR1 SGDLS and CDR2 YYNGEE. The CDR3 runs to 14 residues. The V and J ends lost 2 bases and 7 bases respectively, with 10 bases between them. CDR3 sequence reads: CASSVTGANSPLHF. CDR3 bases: TGTGCCAGCAGCGTCACAGGTGCCAATTCACCCCTCCACTTT. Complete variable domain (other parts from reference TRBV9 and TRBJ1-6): DSGVTQTPKHLITATGQRVTLRCSPRSGDLSVYWYQQSLDQGLQFLIQYYNGEERAKGNILERFSAQQFPDLHSELNLSSLELGDSALYFCASSVTGANSPLHFGNGTRLTVT.

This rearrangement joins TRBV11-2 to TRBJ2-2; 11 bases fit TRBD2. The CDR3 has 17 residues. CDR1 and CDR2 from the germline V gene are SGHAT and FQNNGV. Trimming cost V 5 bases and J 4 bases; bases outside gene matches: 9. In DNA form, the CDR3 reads TGTGCCAGCAGCACCCACCCGGGACTAGCGGTCACCGGGGAGCTGTTTTTT. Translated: CASSTHPGLAVTGELFF.

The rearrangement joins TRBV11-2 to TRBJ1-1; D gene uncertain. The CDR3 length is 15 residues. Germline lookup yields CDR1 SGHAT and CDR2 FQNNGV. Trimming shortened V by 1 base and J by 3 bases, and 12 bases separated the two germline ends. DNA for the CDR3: TGTGCCAGCAGCTTAGTCGTCAGAGGTGACACTGAAGCTTTCTTT. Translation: CASSLVVRGDTEAFF.

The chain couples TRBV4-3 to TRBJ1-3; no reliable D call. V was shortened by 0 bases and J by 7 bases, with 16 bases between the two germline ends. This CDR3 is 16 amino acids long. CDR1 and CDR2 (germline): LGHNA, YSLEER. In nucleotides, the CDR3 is TGCGCCAGCAGCCAAGATGCGCGGGGATCCGTCAACACCATATATTTT. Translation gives CASSQDARGSVNTIYF.

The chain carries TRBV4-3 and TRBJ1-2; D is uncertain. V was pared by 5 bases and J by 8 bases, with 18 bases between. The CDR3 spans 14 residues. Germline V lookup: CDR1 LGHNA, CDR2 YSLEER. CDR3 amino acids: CASSKNFGVEGYTF. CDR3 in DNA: TGCGCCAGCAGCAAGAATTTTGGGGTGGAGGGCTACACCTTC.

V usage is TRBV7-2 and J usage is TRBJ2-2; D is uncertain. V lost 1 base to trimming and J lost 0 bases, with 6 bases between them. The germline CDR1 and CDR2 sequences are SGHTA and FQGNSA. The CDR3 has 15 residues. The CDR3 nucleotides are TGTGCCAGCAGCTTAGAGGTTACGAACACCGGGGAGCTGTTTTTT. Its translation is CASSLEVTNTGELFF.

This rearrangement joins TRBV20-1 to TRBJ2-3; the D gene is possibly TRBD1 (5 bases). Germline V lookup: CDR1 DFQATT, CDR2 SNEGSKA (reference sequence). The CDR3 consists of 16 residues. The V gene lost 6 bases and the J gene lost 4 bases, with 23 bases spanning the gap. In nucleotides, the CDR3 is TGCAGTGCCCCATCCCGTGGCGGTGGGGCCCCAGATACGCAGTATTTT. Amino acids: CSAPSRGGGAPDTQYF.

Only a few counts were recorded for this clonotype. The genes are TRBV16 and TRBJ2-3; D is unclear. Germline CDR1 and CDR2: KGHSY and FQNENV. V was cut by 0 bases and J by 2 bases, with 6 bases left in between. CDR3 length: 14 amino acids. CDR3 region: CASSQSSHTDTQYF. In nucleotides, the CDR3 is TGTGCCAGCAGCCAATCCTCCCACACAGATACGCAGTATTTT.

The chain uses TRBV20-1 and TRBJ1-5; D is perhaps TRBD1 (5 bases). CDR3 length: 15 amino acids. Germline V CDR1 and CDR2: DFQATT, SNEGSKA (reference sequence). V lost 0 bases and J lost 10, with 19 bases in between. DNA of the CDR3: TGCAGTGCTAGAGATCTAGACAGCTCATCAGTACCCCAGCATTTT. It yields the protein CSARDLDSSSVPQHF.

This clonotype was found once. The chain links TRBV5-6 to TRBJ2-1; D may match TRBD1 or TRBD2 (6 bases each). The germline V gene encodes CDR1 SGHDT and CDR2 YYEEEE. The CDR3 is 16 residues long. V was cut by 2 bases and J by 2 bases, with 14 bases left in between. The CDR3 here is CASSLWGARTYNEQFF. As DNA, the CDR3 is TGTGCCAGCAGCTTATGGGGGGCTAGGACCTACAATGAGCAGTTCTTC.

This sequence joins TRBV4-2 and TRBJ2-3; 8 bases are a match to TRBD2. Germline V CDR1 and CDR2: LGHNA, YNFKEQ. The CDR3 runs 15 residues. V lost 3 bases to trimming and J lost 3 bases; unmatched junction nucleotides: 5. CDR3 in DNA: TGTGCCAGCAGCCACAGCGGGAGAAATACAGATACGCAGTATTTT. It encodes CASSHSGRNTDTQYF.

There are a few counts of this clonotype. CDR3 in amino acids: CSVEEGPGVGSYGYTF. The CDR3 DNA reads as TGCAGCGTTGAAGAAGGCCCAGGGGTGGGTTCCTATGGCTACACCTTC. The rearrangement joins TRBV29-1 to TRBJ1-2, with D possibly matching TRBD1 (6 bases). V was shortened by 0 bases and J by 4 bases, with 18 bases between the two germline ends. The germline V gene has CDR1 SQVTM and CDR2 ANQGSEA. The CDR3 has 16 amino acids.